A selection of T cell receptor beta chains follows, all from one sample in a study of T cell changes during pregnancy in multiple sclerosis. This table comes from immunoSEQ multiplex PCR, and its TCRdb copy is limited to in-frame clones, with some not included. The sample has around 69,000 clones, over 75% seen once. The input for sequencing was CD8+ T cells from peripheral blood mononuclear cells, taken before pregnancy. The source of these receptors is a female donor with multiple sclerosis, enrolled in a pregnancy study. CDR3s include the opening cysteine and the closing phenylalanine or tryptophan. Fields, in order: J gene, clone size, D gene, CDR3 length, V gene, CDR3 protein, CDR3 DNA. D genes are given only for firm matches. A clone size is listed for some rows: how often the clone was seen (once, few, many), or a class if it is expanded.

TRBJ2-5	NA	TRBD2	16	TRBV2	CASSAWIAGGRETQYF	TGTGCCAGCAGTGCCTGGATAGCGGGGGGTCGAGAGACCCAGTACTTC
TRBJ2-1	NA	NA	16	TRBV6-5	CASSYSTGERDNEQFF	TGTGCCAGCAGTTACTCGACGGGGGAACGGGACAATGAGCAGTTCTTC
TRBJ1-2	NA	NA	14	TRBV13	CASSSGTTNYGYTF	TGTGCCAGCAGCTCAGGGACAACTAACTATGGCTACACCTTC
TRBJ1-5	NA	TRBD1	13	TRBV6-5	CASSSTGYQPQHF	TGTGCCAGCAGTTCGACAGGGTACCAGCCCCAGCATTTT
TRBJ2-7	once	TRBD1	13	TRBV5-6	CASLGQGQYEQYF	TGTGCCAGTCTAGGACAGGGCCAGTACGAGCAGTACTTC
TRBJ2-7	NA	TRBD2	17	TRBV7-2	CASSLVGLAGVEVEQYF	TGTGCCAGCAGCTTAGTTGGACTAGCGGGGGTTGAAGTCGAGCAGTACTTC
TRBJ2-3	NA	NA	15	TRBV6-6	CASSHPIGTADTQYF	TGTGCCAGCAGTCACCCCATCGGCACAGCAGATACGCAGTATTTT
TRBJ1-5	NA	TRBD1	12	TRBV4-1	CASSPGGQPQHF	TGCGCCAGCAGCCCAGGGGGACAGCCCCAGCATTTT
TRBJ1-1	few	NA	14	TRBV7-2	CASSLGGGSTEAFF	TGTGCCAGCAGCTTAGGAGGAGGGTCCACTGAAGCTTTCTTT
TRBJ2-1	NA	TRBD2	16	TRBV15	CATRGEVRGVWNEQFF	TGTGCCACCAGGGGGGAGGTCCGGGGGGTGTGGAATGAGCAGTTCTTC
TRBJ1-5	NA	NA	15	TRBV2	CASSEGSEGNQPQHF	TGTGCCAGCAGTGAAGGGTCGGAGGGCAATCAGCCCCAGCATTTT
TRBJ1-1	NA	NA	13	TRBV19	CASSISTGTEAFF	TGTGCCAGTAGTATTAGCACTGGCACTGAAGCTTTCTTT
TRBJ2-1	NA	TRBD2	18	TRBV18	CASSRTSGTSGKYNEQFF	TGTGCCAGCTCACGCACTTCCGGGACTAGCGGAAAATACAATGAGCAGTTCTTC
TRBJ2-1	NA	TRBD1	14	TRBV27	CASSGTVDYNEQFF	TGTGCCAGCTCCGGGACAGTGGACTACAATGAGCAGTTCTTC
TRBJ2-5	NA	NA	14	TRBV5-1	CASSSRVLQETQYF	TGCGCCAGCAGCTCCCGGGTCCTACAAGAGACCCAGTACTTC
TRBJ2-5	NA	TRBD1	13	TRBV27	CASSRDRRETQYF	TGTGCCAGCAGCCGGGACAGAAGAGAGACCCAGTACTTC
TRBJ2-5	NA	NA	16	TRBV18	CASSPYPGNYQETQYF	TGTGCCAGCTCACCATATCCCGGGAATTATCAAGAGACCCAGTACTTC
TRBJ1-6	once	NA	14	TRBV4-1	CASSRDPGDSPLHF	TGCGCCAGCAGCAGGGATCCGGGGGATTCACCCCTCCACTTT
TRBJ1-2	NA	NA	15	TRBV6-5	CASSYDRDMNYGYTF	TGTGCCAGCAGTTACGATCGGGACATGAACTATGGCTACACCTTC
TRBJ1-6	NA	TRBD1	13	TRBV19	CASSLTGSSPLHF	TGTGCCAGTAGTTTGACAGGGTCTTCACCCCTCCACTTT
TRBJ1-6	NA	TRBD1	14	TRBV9	CASSAGQGGSPLHF	TGTGCCAGCAGCGCCGGACAGGGGGGTTCACCCCTCCACTTT
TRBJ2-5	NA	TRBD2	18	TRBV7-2	CASSQTPHSGGARKTQYF	TGTGCCAGCAGCCAGACCCCCCATAGCGGGGGGGCCAGAAAGACCCAGTACTTC
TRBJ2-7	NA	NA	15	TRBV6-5	CASRDDRPYSYEQYF	TGTGCCAGCAGAGACGACAGGCCGTACTCCTACGAGCAGTACTTC
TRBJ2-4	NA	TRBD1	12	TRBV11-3	CASSDRGDIQYF	TGTGCCAGCAGCGACAGGGGAGACATTCAGTACTTC
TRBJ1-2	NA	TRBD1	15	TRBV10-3	CAISGGTEEDYGYTF	TGTGCCATCAGTGGGGGGACAGAGGAGGATTATGGCTACACCTTC
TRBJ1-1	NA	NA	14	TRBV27	CASSVGFQGTEAFF	TGTGCCAGCAGTGTAGGGTTTCAGGGCACTGAAGCTTTCTTT
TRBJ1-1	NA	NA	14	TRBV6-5	CASTPGSRHTEAFF	TGTGCCAGCACCCCGGGGTCCCGACACACTGAAGCTTTCTTT
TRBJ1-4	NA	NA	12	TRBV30	CAWSTDNEKLFF	TGTGCCTGGAGCACAGATAATGAAAAACTGTTTTTT
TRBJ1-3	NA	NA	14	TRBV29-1	CSVGAGPSGNTIYF	TGCAGCGTGGGGGCCGGGCCGTCTGGAAACACCATATATTTT
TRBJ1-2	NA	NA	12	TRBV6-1	CASSDPGYGYTF	TGTGCCAGCAGTGATCCGGGCTATGGCTACACCTTC
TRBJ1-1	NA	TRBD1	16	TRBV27	CASSPTGGEDNTEAFF	TGTGCCAGCAGTCCGACAGGGGGCGAAGACAACACTGAAGCTTTCTTT
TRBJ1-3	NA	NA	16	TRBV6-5	CASSYATPNEGNTIYF	TGTGCCAGCAGTTACGCGACACCTAATGAGGGAAACACCATATATTTT
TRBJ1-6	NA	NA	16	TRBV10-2	CASSELGQRYNSPLHF	TGCGCCAGCAGTGAGTTAGGACAGAGATATAATTCACCCCTCCACTTT
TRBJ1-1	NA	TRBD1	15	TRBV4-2	CASSQVRGLDTEAFF	TGTGCCAGCAGCCAAGTCAGGGGGCTCGACACTGAAGCTTTCTTT
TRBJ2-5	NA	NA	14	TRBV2	CASREGGLLETQYF	TGTGCCAGCAGGGAGGGGGGGCTTTTAGAGACCCAGTACTTC
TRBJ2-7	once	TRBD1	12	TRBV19	CATDREDYEQYF	TGTGCCACCGACAGGGAAGACTACGAGCAGTACTTC
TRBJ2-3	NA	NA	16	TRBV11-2	CASSLGAGGSTDTQYF	TGTGCCAGCAGCTTAGGTGCCGGGGGAAGCACAGATACGCAGTATTTT
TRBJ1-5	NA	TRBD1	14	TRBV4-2	CASRSGQGDQPQHF	TGTGCCAGCAGATCGGGACAGGGCGATCAGCCCCAGCATTTT
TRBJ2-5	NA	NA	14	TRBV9	CASSVEGDQETQYF	TGTGCCAGCAGCGTAGAGGGGGACCAAGAGACCCAGTACTTC
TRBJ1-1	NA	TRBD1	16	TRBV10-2	CASTDRGIVVNTEAFF	TGCGCCAGTACGGACAGGGGGATTGTGGTGAACACTGAAGCTTTCTTT
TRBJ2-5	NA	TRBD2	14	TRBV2	CASITSGGSETQYF	TGTGCCAGCATAACTAGCGGGGGGTCAGAGACCCAGTACTTC
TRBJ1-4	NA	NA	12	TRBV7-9	CASRMGGEKLFF	TGTGCCAGCAGGATGGGGGGGGAAAAACTGTTTTTT
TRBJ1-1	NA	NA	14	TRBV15	CATSSRTADTEAFF	TGTGCCACCAGCAGTAGGACAGCCGACACTGAAGCTTTCTTT
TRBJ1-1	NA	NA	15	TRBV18	CASSPFEQRNTEAFF	TGTGCCAGCTCACCTTTCGAACAGAGGAACACTGAAGCTTTCTTT
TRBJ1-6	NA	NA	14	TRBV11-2	CASSSSSYNSPLHF	TGTGCCAGCAGTTCTAGCTCCTATAATTCACCCCTCCACTTT
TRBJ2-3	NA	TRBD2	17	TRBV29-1	CSVDGLAGGQGGDTQYF	TGCAGCGTCGACGGACTAGCGGGGGGCCAGGGGGGAGATACGCAGTATTTT
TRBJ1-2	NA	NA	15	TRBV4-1	CASSQGPTEPDGYTF	TGCGCCAGCAGCCAAGGCCCGACTGAGCCGGATGGCTACACCTTC
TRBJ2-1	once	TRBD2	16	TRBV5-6	CASSFGLAGDLNEQFF	TGTGCCAGCAGCTTCGGACTAGCGGGGGATCTCAATGAGCAGTTCTTC
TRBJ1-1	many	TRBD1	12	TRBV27	CASRKGAFEAFF	TGTGCCAGCAGGAAGGGGGCTTTTGAAGCTTTCTTT
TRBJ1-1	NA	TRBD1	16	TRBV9	CASSAPGQGKNTEAFF	TGTGCCAGCAGCGCGCCGGGACAGGGAAAGAACACTGAAGCTTTCTTT